The entry below gives a single TCR beta chain sequence along with its context. The data derive from a study of blood T cell repertoires in COVID-19. Study summary: Nucleic acid was either cDNA or gDNA, and it came from T cells, B-cell-depleted T cells, or PBMCs.

The CDR3 totals 14 residues. The germline gives CDR1 KGHSH, CDR2 LQKENI. V lost 3 bases to trimming and J lost 4 bases; unmatched junction nucleotides: 2. Data came from immunoSEQ multiplex PCR; TCRdb stores just in-frame clones and leaves some out. The sample shows about 380,000 clones, 88% of them seen only once. Material for sequencing was PBMCs or T cells enriched from blood (not recorded which). This TCR came from a woman aged 18-29 years who had recovered from COVID-19. The J gene is TRBJ2-2, the V gene TRBV18; 7 nucleotides line up with TRBD2. The CDR3 spells CASSPGLLTGELFF. The CDR3 coding sequence is TGTGCCAGCTCACCGGGACTACTCACCGGGGAGCTGTTTTTT.